The text below deals with one T cell receptor (beta chain). This record belongs to a study of blood T cell repertoires in COVID-19. Authors' analysis steps: Cell counts per sample came from amplifying reference gene primers. Measured with immunoSEQ multiplex PCR; TCRdb has only the in-frame clones, and not every one. V and J calls plus clone size are reproduced from that table; the DNA served to infer D and trimming. The table lists 150,000 to 200,000 clones, about 89% of them singletons. V dropped 6 bases and J dropped 11 bases, with 13 bases sitting between them. The CDR3 is 11 residues long. CDR1 is KGHSH, CDR2 LQKENI, per germline.

The sequenced sample was peripheral blood. The origin of this receptor is a man between 65 and 85 years old with acute or convalescent COVID-19. V usage is TRBV18 and J usage is TRBJ1-1; D ambiguous. This CDR3 is CASSPVVGAFF. The CDR3 DNA reads as TGTGCCAGCTCTCCGGTCGTCGGGGCTTTCTTT.